These 3 T cell receptor beta chains originate from one sample sequenced in a study of CD8 T cells in Susac syndrome. After extraction with the RNeasy kit, roughly 0.5 to 1 ug of the RNA was reverse transcribed using random hexamers. TCRdb re-called the immunoSEQ multiplex PCR reads through MiXCR, storing one row per CDR3 protein. The sample lists 250,000 to 300,000 distinct CDR3 sequences, roughly 85% occurring once. The specimen sequenced was CD8+ T cells from PBMCs. Every receptor here comes from a human donor with multiple sclerosis.

V usage is TRBV6-6 and J usage is TRBJ2-5, with D hard to call. The germline gives CDR1 MNHNY, CDR2 SVGAGI (reference sequence). V was shortened by 5 bases and J by 5 bases, with 9 bases between the two germline ends. CDR3 size: 12 residues. The CDR3 loop is CASSHNDETQYF. CDR3 DNA sequence: TGTGCCAGCAGTCACAACGATGAGACCCAGTACTTC.

This chain links TRBV28 with TRBJ2-1; the match to TRBD2 covers 8 bases. The V gene's germline CDR1 is MDHEN and CDR2 SYDVKM. The V gene end was trimmed by 2 bases and the J gene end by 7 bases; junction bases not matched to a gene: 7. The CDR3 covers 15 residues. CDR3 protein: CASSLMGLGQNEQFF. The CDR3 region has the DNA TGTGCCAGCAGTTTAATGGGACTAGGCCAAAATGAGCAGTTCTTC.

V is TRBV10-1 and J is TRBJ2-2; TRBD2 aligns across 9 bases. CDR1 is WNHNN and CDR2 is SYGVQD in the germline V gene (reference sequence). CDR3 size: 18 residues. The ends lost 2 bases at V and 0 bases at J; junction bases unmatched: 7. The CDR3 DNA is TGCGCCAGCAGTGAGGAGACTAGCGGACTTGCGAACACCGGGGAGCTGTTTTTT. Its protein product is CASSEETSGLANTGELFF.